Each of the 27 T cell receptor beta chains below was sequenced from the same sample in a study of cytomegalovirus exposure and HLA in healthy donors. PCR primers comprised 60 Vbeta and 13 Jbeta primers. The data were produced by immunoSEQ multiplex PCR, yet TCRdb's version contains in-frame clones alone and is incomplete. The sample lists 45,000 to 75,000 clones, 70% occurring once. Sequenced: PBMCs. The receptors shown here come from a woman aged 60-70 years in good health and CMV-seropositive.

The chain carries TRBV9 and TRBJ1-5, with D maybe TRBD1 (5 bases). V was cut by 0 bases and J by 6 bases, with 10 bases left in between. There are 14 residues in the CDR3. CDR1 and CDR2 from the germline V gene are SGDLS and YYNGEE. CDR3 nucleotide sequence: TGTGCCAGCAGCGTAGGGGGCGAAGGTCAGCCCCAGCATTTT. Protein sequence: CASSVGGEGQPQHF.

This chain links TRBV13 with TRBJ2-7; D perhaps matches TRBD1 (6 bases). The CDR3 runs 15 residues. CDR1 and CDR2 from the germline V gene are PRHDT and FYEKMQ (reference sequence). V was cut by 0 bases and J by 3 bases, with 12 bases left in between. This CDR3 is CASSLGRQGFYEQYF. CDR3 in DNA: TGTGCCAGCAGCTTAGGCCGCCAGGGGTTCTACGAGCAGTACTTC.

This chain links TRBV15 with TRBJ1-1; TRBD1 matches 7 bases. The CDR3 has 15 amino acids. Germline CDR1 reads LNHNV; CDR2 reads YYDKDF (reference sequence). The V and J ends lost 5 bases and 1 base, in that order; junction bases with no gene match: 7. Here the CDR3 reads CATSGGGTENTEAFF. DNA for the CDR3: TGTGCCACCAGCGGTGGGGGGACAGAGAACACTGAAGCTTTCTTT.

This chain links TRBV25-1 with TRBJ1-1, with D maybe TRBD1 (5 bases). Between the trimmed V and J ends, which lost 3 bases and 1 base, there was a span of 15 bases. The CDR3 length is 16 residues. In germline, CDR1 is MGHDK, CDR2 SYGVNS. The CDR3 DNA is TGTGCCAGCAGTGATCCCTTAGGACAAAAGAACACTGAAGCTTTCTTT. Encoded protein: CASSDPLGQKNTEAFF.

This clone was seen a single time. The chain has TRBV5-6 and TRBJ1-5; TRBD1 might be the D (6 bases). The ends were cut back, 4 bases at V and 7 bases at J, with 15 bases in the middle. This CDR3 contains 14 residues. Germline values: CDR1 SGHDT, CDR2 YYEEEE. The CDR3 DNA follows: TGTGCCAGCAGCCCCGACAGGTCAAAACAGCCCCAGCATTTT. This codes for CASSPDRSKQPQHF.

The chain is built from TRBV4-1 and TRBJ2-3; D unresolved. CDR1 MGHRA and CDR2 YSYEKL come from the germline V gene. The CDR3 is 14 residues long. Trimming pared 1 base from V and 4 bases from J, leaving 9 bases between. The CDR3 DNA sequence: TGCGCCAGCAGCCAAGCATCCGAGGCAGATACGCAGTATTTT. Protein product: CASSQASEADTQYF.

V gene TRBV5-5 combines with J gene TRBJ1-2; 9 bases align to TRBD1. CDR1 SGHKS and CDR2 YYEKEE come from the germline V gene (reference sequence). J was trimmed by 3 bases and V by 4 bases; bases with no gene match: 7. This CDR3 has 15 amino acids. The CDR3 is CASSIPDRGDYGYTF. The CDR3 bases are TGTGCCAGCAGCATCCCCGACAGGGGGGACTATGGCTACACCTTC.

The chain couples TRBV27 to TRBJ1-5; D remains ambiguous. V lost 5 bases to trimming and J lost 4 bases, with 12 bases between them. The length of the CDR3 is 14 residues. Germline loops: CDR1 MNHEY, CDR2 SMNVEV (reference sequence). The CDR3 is CASSPSIGNQPQHF. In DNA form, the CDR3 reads TGTGCCAGCAGTCCCTCCATCGGGAATCAGCCCCAGCATTTT.

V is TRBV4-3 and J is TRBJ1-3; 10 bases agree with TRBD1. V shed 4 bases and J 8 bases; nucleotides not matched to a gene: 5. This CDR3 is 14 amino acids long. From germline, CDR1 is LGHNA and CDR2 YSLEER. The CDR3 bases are TGCGCCAGCAGCCTGACAGGGGGCCTTGACACCATATATTTT. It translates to CASSLTGGLDTIYF.

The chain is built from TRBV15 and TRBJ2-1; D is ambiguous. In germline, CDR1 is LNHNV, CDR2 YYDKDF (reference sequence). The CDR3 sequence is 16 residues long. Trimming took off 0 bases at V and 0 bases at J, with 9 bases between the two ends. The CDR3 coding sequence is TGTGCCACCAGCAGAGATCCGGTTAGCTCCTACAATGAGCAGTTCTTC. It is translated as CATSRDPVSSYNEQFF.

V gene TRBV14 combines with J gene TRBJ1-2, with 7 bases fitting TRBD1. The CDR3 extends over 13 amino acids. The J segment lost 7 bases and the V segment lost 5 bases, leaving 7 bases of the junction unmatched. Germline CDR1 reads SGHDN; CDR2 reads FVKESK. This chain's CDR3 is CASSSTGIFGYTF. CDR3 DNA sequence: TGTGCCAGCAGCTCGACAGGGATATTTGGCTACACCTTC.

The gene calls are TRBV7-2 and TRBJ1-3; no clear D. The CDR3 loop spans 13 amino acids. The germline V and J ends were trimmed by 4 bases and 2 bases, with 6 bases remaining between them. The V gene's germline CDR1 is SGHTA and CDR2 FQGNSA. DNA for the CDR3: TGTGCCAGCAGCTACACGACTGGAAACACCATATATTTT. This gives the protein CASSYTTGNTIYF.

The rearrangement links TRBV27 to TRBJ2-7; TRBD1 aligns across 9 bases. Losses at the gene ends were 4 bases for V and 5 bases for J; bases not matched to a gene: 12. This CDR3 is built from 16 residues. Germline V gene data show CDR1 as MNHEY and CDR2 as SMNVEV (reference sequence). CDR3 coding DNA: TGTGCCAGCAGTTCTTCCCCGTGGGACAGGGCCCACGAGCAGTACTTC. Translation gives CASSSSPWDRAHEQYF.

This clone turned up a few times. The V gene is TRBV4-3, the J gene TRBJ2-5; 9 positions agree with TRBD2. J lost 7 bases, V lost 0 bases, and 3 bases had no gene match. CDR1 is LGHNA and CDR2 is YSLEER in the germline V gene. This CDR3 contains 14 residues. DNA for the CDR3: TGCGCCAGCAGCCAAGAGCGGGGGGGCTGGACCCAGTACTTC. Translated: CASSQERGGWTQYF.

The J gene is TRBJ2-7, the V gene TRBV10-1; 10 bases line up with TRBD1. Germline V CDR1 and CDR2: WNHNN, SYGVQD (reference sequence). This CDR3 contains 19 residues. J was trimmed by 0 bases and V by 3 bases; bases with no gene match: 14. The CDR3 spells CASSETTGGVLTSSYEQYF. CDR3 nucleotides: TGCGCCAGCAGTGAAACGACAGGGGGCGTTTTGACGAGCTCCTACGAGCAGTACTTC.

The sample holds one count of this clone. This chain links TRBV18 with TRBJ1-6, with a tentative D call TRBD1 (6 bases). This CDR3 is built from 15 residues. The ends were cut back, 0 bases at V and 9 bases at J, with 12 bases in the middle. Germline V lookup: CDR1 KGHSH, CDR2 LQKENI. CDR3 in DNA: TGTGCCAGCTCACCACCGTCTCTGGGGGCTTCACCCCTCCACTTT. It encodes CASSPPSLGASPLHF.

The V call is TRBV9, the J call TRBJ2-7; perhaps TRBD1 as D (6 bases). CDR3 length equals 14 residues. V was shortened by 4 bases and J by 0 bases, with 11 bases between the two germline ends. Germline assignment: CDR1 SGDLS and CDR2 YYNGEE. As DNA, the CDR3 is TGTGCCAGCAGCCCTGGACAGCGCTCCTACGAGCAGTACTTC. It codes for CASSPGQRSYEQYF.

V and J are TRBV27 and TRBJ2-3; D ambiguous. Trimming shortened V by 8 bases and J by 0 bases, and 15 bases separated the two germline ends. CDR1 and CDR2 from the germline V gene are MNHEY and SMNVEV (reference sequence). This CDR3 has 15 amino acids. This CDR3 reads CASRLAVLSTDTQYF. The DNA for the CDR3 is TGTGCCAGCCGATTAGCCGTTCTTAGCACAGATACGCAGTATTTT.

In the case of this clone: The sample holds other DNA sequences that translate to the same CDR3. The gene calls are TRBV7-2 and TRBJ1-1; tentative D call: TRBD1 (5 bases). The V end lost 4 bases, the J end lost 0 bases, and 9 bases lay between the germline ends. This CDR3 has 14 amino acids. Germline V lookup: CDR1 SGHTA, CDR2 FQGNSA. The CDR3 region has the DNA TGTGCCAGCAGCTGGGGGGGGATGAACACTGAAGCTTTCTTT. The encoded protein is CASSWGGMNTEAFF.

The CDR3 DNA follows: TGTGCCAGCAGTTTCGTCCCAGCGGGGTACAATGAGCAGTTCTTC. This translates into CASSFVPAGYNEQFF. This chain connects TRBV27 to TRBJ2-1; 7 positions match TRBD2. The CDR3 is 15 residues long. The germline CDR1 and CDR2 sequences are MNHEY and SMNVEV (reference sequence). V was clipped by 3 bases and J by 4 bases; unmatched bases: 6.

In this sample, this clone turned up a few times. Here the CDR3 reads CASSPRQGASAEAFF. The CDR3 DNA reads as TGTGCCAGCAGTCCACGACAGGGGGCGAGCGCTGAAGCTTTCTTT. The chain couples TRBV6-6 to TRBJ1-1, with TRBD1 identical over 10 bases. CDR1 is MNHNY, CDR2 SVGAGI, per germline (reference sequence). Trimming cost V 5 bases and J 6 bases; bases outside gene matches: 9. There are 15 residues in the CDR3.

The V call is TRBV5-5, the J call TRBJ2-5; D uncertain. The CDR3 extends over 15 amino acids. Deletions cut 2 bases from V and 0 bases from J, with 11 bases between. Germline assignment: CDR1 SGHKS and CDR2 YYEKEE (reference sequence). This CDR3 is CASSFRSQYQETQYF. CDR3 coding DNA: TGTGCCAGCAGCTTCCGGAGTCAGTACCAAGAGACCCAGTACTTC.

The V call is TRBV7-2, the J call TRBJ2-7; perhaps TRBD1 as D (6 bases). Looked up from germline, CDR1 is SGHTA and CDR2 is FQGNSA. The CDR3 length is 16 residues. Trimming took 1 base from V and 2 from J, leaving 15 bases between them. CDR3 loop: CASSLGPKQGAYEQYF. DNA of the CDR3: TGTGCCAGCAGCTTAGGGCCCAAACAGGGTGCCTACGAGCAGTACTTC.

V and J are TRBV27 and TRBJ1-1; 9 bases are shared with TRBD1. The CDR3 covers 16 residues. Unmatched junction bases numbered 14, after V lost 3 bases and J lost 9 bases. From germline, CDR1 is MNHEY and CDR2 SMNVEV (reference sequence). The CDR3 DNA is TGTGCCAGCAGTTTCCGGGACAGGGCAGGAACGGGTAAAGCTTTCTTT. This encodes CASSFRDRAGTGKAFF.

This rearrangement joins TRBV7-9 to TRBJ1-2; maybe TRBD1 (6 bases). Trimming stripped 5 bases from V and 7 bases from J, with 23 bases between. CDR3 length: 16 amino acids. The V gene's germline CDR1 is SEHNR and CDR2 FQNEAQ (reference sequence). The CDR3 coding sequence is TGTGCCAGCAGCCCCGACATGGGGGCGCAGTCAGGTGGCTACACCTTC. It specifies CASSPDMGAQSGGYTF.

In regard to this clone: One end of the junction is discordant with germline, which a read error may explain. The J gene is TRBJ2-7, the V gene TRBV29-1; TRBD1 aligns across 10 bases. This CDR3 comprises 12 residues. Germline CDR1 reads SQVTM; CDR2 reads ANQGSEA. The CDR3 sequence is CSVDYSTGGLLF. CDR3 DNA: TGCAGCGTTGACTACTCGACAGGGGGCCTGCTCTTC.

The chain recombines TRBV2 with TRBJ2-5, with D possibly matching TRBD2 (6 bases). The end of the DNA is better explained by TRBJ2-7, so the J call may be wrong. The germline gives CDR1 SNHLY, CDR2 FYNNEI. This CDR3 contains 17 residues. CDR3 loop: CASSESAMGLSAYEQYF. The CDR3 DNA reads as TGTGCCAGCAGTGAAAGCGCCATGGGACTCTCGGCCTACGAGCAGTACTTC.